This is a list of T cell receptor beta chains from one sample in a study of CD8+CD57+ T cells in acquired aplastic anemia. Each CDR3 protein gets one entry after TCRdb re-called the reads with MiXCR. The data contain approximately 200,000 distinct CDR3 sequences, less than 70% of them singletons. The material sequenced was sorted CD4+, CD8+, or CD8+CD57+ T cells (not recorded which) from PBMCs. The receptors stem from a human donor in good health, serving as a control. Both conserved end residues are part of each CDR3. Fields, in order: clone size, J gene, V gene, D gene, CDR3 DNA, CDR3 protein. A D gene is named only where the DNA matches it firmly. Size is omitted from some rows. Given values are once, few, many or a class for expanded clones.

size: many
J: TRBJ2-3
V: TRBV20-1
D: -
DNA: TGCAGTGCATCAGGGGGGAGGGACGGGGGCACAGATACGCAGTATTTT
CDR3: CSASGGRDGGTDTQYF

size: -
J: TRBJ1-1
V: TRBV6-6
D: -
DNA: TGTGCCAGCACCGCTTACCGGGGGGTGAGTGAAGCTTTCTTT
CDR3: CASTAYRGVSEAFF

size: -
J: TRBJ1-1
V: TRBV18
D: -
DNA: TGTGCCAGCTCACCGGCAGGGATTGACACTGAAGCTTTCTTT
CDR3: CASSPAGIDTEAFF

size: many
J: TRBJ2-3
V: TRBV6-2/TRBV6-3
D: -
DNA: TGTGCCAGCAAGCCGCAAGGCACAGATACGCAGTATTTT
CDR3: CASKPQGTDTQYF

size: few
J: TRBJ2-7
V: TRBV7-4
D: TRBD2
DNA: TGTGCCAGCAGTTACTCATTAGCGGGGGAGCAGTACTTC
CDR3: CASSYSLAGEQYF

size: many
J: TRBJ1-6
V: TRBV10-3
D: TRBD1
DNA: TGTGCCATCAGTGAGTACCCGGTCCGGACAGGGGTTTCACCCCTCCACTTT
CDR3: CAISEYPVRTGVSPLHF

size: -
J: TRBJ1-5
V: TRBV2
D: TRBD1
DNA: TGTGCCAGCAGGACAGGGGGTCAGCCCCAGCATTTT
CDR3: CASRTGGQPQHF

size: -
J: TRBJ2-3
V: TRBV19
D: -
DNA: TGTGCCAGTAGTACAGGGACTAGCACAGATACGCAGTATTTT
CDR3: CASSTGTSTDTQYF

size: -
J: TRBJ1-5
V: TRBV19
D: -
DNA: TGTGCCAGCCTCGGGACATCGAGCAATCAGCCCCAGCATTTT
CDR3: CASLGTSSNQPQHF

size: once
J: TRBJ1-4
V: TRBV5-6
D: -
DNA: TGTGCCAGCAGCCTGGGGGGCACTAATGAAGAACTGTTTTTT
CDR3: CASSLGGTNEELFF

size: many
J: TRBJ1-3
V: TRBV19
D: TRBD1
DNA: TGTGCCAGTAGTCGGGGACAGGGAACTGGAAACACCATATATTTT
CDR3: CASSRGQGTGNTIYF

size: -
J: TRBJ1-2
V: TRBV3-1
D: -
DNA: TGTGCCAGCAGCCAATCTTTACAGCGGCTAACGTACGGCTACACCTTC
CDR3: CASSQSLQRLTYGYTF

size: many
J: TRBJ1-1
V: TRBV20-1
D: TRBD1
DNA: TGCAGTGCTAGAGACGGGACAGGGAACACTGAAGCTTTCTTT
CDR3: CSARDGTGNTEAFF

size: -
J: TRBJ1-2
V: TRBV19
D: TRBD1
DNA: TGTGCCAGTAGTCGGACAGGGATTGATGTCAGGCATGGCTACACCTTC
CDR3: CASSRTGIDVRHGYTF

size: -
J: TRBJ2-7
V: TRBV14
D: TRBD2
DNA: TGTGCCAGCAGCCCATCGGCAGGGAGGGCCCTTTTAAACTACAATGAGCAGTACTTC
CDR3: CASSPSAGRALLNYNEQYF

size: -
J: TRBJ1-1
V: TRBV29-1
D: -
DNA: TGCAGCGTTGGAAAAAGGTCGGTGAACACTGAAGCTTTCTTT
CDR3: CSVGKRSVNTEAFF

size: many
J: TRBJ1-5
V: TRBV10-3
D: -
DNA: TGTGCCATCAGTGAGTCAGGACCGGGGAGCAATCAGCCCCAGCATTTT
CDR3: CAISESGPGSNQPQHF

size: -
J: TRBJ1-6
V: TRBV7-8
D: -
DNA: TGTGCCAGCAGCCAAGATCAATTTAGCAATTCACCCCTCCACTTT
CDR3: CASSQDQFSNSPLHF

size: -
J: TRBJ1-1
V: TRBV5-1
D: -
DNA: TGCGCCAGCAGTTCCCTGGAAACTGAAGCTTTCTTT
CDR3: CASSSLETEAFF

size: -
J: TRBJ1-5
V: TRBV10-3
D: -
DNA: TGTGCCATCAGTGGAGGGGGTCAGCCCCAGCATTTT
CDR3: CAISGGGQPQHF

size: -
J: TRBJ2-5
V: TRBV7-3
D: -
DNA: TGTGCCAGCAGCCGCCGCTTAGGTACAGAAACCTTCCAAGGGACCCAGTACTTC
CDR3: CASSRRLGTETFQGTQYF

size: -
J: TRBJ2-5
V: TRBV2
D: -
DNA: TGTGCCAGCAGCCCAGTAGGGGGACCAGGAGAGACCCAGTACTTC
CDR3: CASSPVGGPGETQYF

size: many
J: TRBJ1-3
V: TRBV14
D: TRBD1
DNA: TGTGCCAGCAGCACCCACAGGGGGAAGGCTGGAAACACCATATATTTT
CDR3: CASSTHRGKAGNTIYF

size: -
J: TRBJ1-6
V: TRBV7-2
D: -
DNA: TGTGCCAGCAGCCCATTAACCTATAATTCACCCCTCCACTTT
CDR3: CASSPLTYNSPLHF

size: -
J: TRBJ2-1
V: TRBV7-3
D: -
DNA: TGTGCCAGCAGCTCGACCGCGCGTGAGCAGTTCTTC
CDR3: CASSSTAREQFF

size: many
J: TRBJ1-2
V: TRBV12-3/TRBV12-4
D: -
DNA: TGTGCCAGCAGTTTAGACAACTATGGCTACACCTTC
CDR3: CASSLDNYGYTF

size: -
J: TRBJ2-1
V: TRBV7-9
D: -
DNA: TGTGCCAGCAGCTTAGTCAGAAGTAGCTCCTACAATGAGCAGTTCTTC
CDR3: CASSLVRSSSYNEQFF

size: many
J: TRBJ1-5
V: TRBV19
D: TRBD1
DNA: TGTGCCAGTAACATCGGGACAGTCGGGCGGTGGGGCAATCAGCCCCAGCATTTT
CDR3: CASNIGTVGRWGNQPQHF

size: many
J: TRBJ2-7
V: TRBV5-1
D: TRBD1
DNA: TGCGCCAGCAGCTTCCGGGAGTCGGGACAGGGCTACGAGCAGTACTTC
CDR3: CASSFRESGQGYEQYF

size: -
J: TRBJ2-3
V: TRBV29-1
D: -
DNA: TGCAGCGTTGTGGGATACGGGGGTACGCAGTATTTT
CDR3: CSVVGYGGTQYF

size: -
J: TRBJ1-4
V: TRBV6-5
D: TRBD1
DNA: TGTGCCAGCAGAGAGACAGGGGTTTATGAAAAACTGTTTTTT
CDR3: CASRETGVYEKLFF

size: -
J: TRBJ2-2
V: TRBV20-1
D: TRBD2
DNA: TGCAGTGCTAGATCAATCGAGCGGGGGGCCGGGAAGGGGGAGCTGTTTTTT
CDR3: CSARSIERGAGKGELFF

size: once
J: TRBJ1-2
V: TRBV2
D: -
DNA: TGTGCCAGCACCGACTCCTATGGCTACACCTTC
CDR3: CASTDSYGYTF

size: -
J: TRBJ1-2
V: TRBV5-1
D: -
DNA: TGCGCCAGCAGCTTCGGGGAGGGTAGAGGAAAGGATGGCTCCACCTTC
CDR3: CASSFGEGRGKDGSTF

size: many
J: TRBJ1-2
V: TRBV3-1
D: -
DNA: TGTGCCAGCAGCCAAGATCTGGGGGGGGGTGGCTACACCTTC
CDR3: CASSQDLGGGGYTF

size: -
J: TRBJ2-7
V: TRBV5-1
D: TRBD1
DNA: TGCGCCAGCAGCTTGCGATCAACCGGGACAGGGGGCGCTCCCTACGAGCAGTACTTC
CDR3: CASSLRSTGTGGAPYEQYF

size: many
J: TRBJ2-1
V: TRBV10-3
D: -
DNA: TGTGCCATCAGTGAGTCGGGTGGTGAGCAGTTCTTC
CDR3: CAISESGGEQFF

size: many
J: TRBJ2-5
V: TRBV19
D: -
DNA: TGTGCCAGTAGTATTAGGGACGGAACTCAAGAGACCCAGTACTTC
CDR3: CASSIRDGTQETQYF

size: once
J: TRBJ1-2
V: TRBV4-1
D: -
DNA: TGCGCCAGCAGCTCCACCTCCCGGGACAATGGAGGCTACACCTTC
CDR3: CASSSTSRDNGGYTF

size: many
J: TRBJ1-6
V: TRBV13
D: -
DNA: TGTGCCAGCAGCTTACAGGGACTGAACTATAATTCACCCCTCCACTTT
CDR3: CASSLQGLNYNSPLHF

size: many
J: TRBJ2-1
V: TRBV3-1
D: TRBD2
DNA: TGTGCCAGCAGCCAAGGAGTCGGGGGGGCGGTTGAGCAGTTCTTC
CDR3: CASSQGVGGAVEQFF

size: many
J: TRBJ1-2
V: TRBV7-8
D: -
DNA: TGTGCCAGCAGCTTGAGGGGTTTGGGTGGCTACACCTTC
CDR3: CASSLRGLGGYTF

size: many
J: TRBJ1-2
V: TRBV4-3
D: -
DNA: TGCGCCAGCAGCCAAGACGGTACCGCCATATATGGCTACACCTTC
CDR3: CASSQDGTAIYGYTF

size: -
J: TRBJ1-4
V: TRBV5-8
D: -
DNA: TGTGCCAGCAGCTTGAACCGGGGGCTTAATATTGCAACTAATGAAAAACTGTTTTTT
CDR3: CASSLNRGLNIATNEKLFF

size: -
J: TRBJ2-7
V: TRBV7-7
D: TRBD2
DNA: TGTGCTAGCAGCTCGGGACTAGCGGGTACCTACGAGCAGTACTTC
CDR3: CASSSGLAGTYEQYF

size: few
J: TRBJ1-1
V: TRBV7-9
D: -
DNA: TGTGCCAGCAGCTTCCCTTTGAACACTGAAGCTTTCTTT
CDR3: CASSFPLNTEAFF

size: many
J: TRBJ2-1
V: TRBV7-2
D: TRBD2
DNA: TGTGCCAGCAGCCCGGGACTAGCGTACAATGAGCAGTTCTTC
CDR3: CASSPGLAYNEQFF

size: many
J: TRBJ1-4
V: TRBV5-8
D: TRBD1
DNA: TGTGCCAGCAGCCATCGACAGGGAGGAGGAAAACTGTTTTTT
CDR3: CASSHRQGGGKLFF

size: few
J: TRBJ2-7
V: TRBV4-1
D: -
DNA: TGCGCCAGCAGCCAAGACGGTTTTGGAAACTACGAGCAGTACTTC
CDR3: CASSQDGFGNYEQYF

size: -
J: TRBJ2-3
V: TRBV12-3/TRBV12-4
D: TRBD1
DNA: TGTGCCAGCAGTTCAATCCGGGACAGGCCGAGCACAGATACGCAGTATTTT
CDR3: CASSSIRDRPSTDTQYF